This T cell receptor beta chain derives from a study of T cells after posttransplantation cyclophosphamide. Data came from immunoSEQ multiplex PCR; TCRdb stores just in-frame clones and leaves some out. The sample yields approximately 52,000 clones, about 86% seen once. The CDR3 runs 14 residues. CDR1 and CDR2 from the germline V gene are SGHAT and FQNNGV. V shed 4 bases and J 8 bases; nucleotides not matched to a gene: 2. Points from the study as a whole: Later blood repertoires were often dominated by clones from the donor CD8+ memory compartment.

Of note for this clone: Its antigen is undetermined.

This clonotype was obtained from a man younger than 45 with a blood cancer, CMV-positive, and with a related stem cell donor. V and J are TRBV11-2 and TRBJ2-1; 13 nucleotides line up with TRBD2. Sequenced material: PBMCs. CDR3 sequence (DNA): TGTGCCAGCAGCTGGACTAGCGGGAGTGATGAGCAGTTCTTC. Its protein is CASSWTSGSDEQFF. The complete variable domain, with remaining parts taken from reference TRBV11-2 and TRBJ2-1, reads EAGVAQSPRYKIIEKRQSVAFWCNPISGHATLYWYQQILGQGPKLLIQFQNNGVVDDSQLPKDRFSAERLKGVDSTLKIQPAKLEDSAVYLCASSWTSGSDEQFFGPGTRLTVL.